The present TCR beta chain was sequenced within a study of beta chain features in type 1 diabetes. Points from the study as a whole: Insertions were fewer and deletions more numerous at VDJ junctions in type 1 diabetes patients.

Expressed TCRB transcripts were sequenced after all isolated RNA was converted to cDNA. Clones were read by immunoSEQ multiplex PCR, and TCRdb kept only the in-frame ones, dropping some. The table records hundreds of thousands of clones, around 13% of them present only once. Germline-derived CDR1 and CDR2 are KGHSH and LQKENI. The CDR3 runs to 15 residues. The ends lost 1 base at V and 3 bases at J; junction bases unmatched: 6. Details on this clone: Its antigen is as yet unknown.

This clonotype was obtained from a man between 25 and 39 years old in good health. The J gene is TRBJ2-7, the V gene TRBV18; 7 bases fit TRBD1. Sequencing was performed on naive CD4+ T cells from blood. The CDR3: CASSPQGAGIYEQYV. In nucleotides, the CDR3 is TGTGCCAGCTCACCACAGGGGGCCGGTATCTACGAGCAGTACGTC.